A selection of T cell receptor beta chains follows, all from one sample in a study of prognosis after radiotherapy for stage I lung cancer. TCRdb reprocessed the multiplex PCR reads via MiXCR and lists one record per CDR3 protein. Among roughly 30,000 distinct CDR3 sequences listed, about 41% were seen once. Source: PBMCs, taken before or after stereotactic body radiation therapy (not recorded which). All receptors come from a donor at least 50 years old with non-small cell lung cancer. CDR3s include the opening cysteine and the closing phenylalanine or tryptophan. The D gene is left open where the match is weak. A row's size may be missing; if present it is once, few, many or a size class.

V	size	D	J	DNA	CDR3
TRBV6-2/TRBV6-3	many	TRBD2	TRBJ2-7	TGTGCCAGCAGTAACCGGGAGGGATTTTCCTACGAGCAGTACTTC	CASSNREGFSYEQYF
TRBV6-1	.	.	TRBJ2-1	TGTGCCAGCAGTAACGACAGTTGCCACAATGAGCAGTTCTTC	CASSNDSCHNEQFF
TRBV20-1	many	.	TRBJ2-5	TGCAGTGCTGAGGGGGGGGGTTGGCAAGAGACCCAGTACTTC	CSAEGGGWQETQYF
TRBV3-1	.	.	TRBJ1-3	TGTGCCAGCAGCCAAGAAGGCCTTTGGGGATCTGGAAACACCATATATTTT	CASSQEGLWGSGNTIYF
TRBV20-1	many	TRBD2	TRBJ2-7	TGCAGTGCTAGAGGGGGAGGGTTCGACGAGCAGTACTTC	CSARGGGFDEQYF
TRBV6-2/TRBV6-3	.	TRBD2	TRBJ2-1	TGTTCCAGCAGAACTAGCGGGTGTGATGAAAATGAGCAGTTCTTC	CSSRTSGCDENEQFF
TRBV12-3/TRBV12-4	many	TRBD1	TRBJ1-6	TGTGCCAGCAGCAATCGACAGGGGAGTAATTCACCCCTCCACTTT	CASSNRQGSNSPLHF
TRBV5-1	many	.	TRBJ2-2	TGCGCCAGCAGCTTGGCCGACCGCGGCGGGGAGCTGTTTTTT	CASSLADRGGELFF
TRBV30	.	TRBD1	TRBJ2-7	TGTGCCTGGAGTATATCTGGGGACAGGGGGCACGAGCAGTACTTC	CAWSISGDRGHEQYF
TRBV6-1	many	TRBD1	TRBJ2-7	TGTGCCAGCAGTCTGGGACAGGTGAGCGGCGAGCAGTACTTC	CASSLGQVSGEQYF
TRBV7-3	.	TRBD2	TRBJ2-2	TGTGCCAGCTGTCCTCTACTAGCGGGGGGGCCCGGGGAGCTGTTTTTT	CASCPLLAGGPGELFF
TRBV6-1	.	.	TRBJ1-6	TGTGCCAGCACCCCTGGGGGGTTCTCACCCCTCCACTTT	CASTPGGFSPLHF
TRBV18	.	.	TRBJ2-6	TGTGCCAGCTCACCCCTCGCCCAGACTCCTACCACGGGGGCCAACGTCCTGACTTTC	CASSPLAQTPTTGANVLTF
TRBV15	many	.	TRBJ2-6	TGTGCCACCAGCAGAGATTTGCTAGACTATGTAGATTCTGGGGCCAACGTCCTGACTTTC	CATSRDLLDYVDSGANVLTF
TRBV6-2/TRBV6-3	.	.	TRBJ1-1	TGTGCCAGCGGTCAAGGCCCAAACACTGAAGCTTTCTTT	CASGQGPNTEAFF
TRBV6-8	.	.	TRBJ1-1	TGTGCCAGCAGTCAGGAGATCATGAACACTGAAGCTTTCTTT	CASSQEIMNTEAFF
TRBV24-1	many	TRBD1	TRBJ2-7	TGTGCCACCGAACTTCCCCGGACAGGGGGTTGCTACGAGCAGTACTTC	CATELPRTGGCYEQYF
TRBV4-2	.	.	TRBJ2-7	TGTGCCAGCAGCCAAGAATCCGGGGGCCCTACCTACGAGCAGTACTTC	CASSQESGGPTYEQYF
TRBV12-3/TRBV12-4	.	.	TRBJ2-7	TGTGCCAGCAGTCCCTCGGGGGTGAACGAGCAGTACTTC	CASSPSGVNEQYF
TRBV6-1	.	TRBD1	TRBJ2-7	TGTGCCAGCAGCCAGACAGGGGGTTCGGTCGAGCAGTACTTC	CASSQTGGSVEQYF
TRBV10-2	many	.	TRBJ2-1	TGCGCCAGCAGTGAGTCGGGTTGGGAGCAGTTCTTC	CASSESGWEQFF
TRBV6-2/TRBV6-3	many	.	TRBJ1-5	TGTGCCAGCGGTGCGGGGGGCCTCCAGCCCCAGCATTTT	CASGAGGLQPQHF
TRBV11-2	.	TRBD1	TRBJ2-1	TGTGCCAGCAGTCGTGACAGGGCAGGGGGCGAGCAGTTCTTC	CASSRDRAGGEQFF
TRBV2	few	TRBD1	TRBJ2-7	TGTGCCAGCAGACGAACCACAGGGGGGCATGGCGACGAGCAGTACTTC	CASRRTTGGHGDEQYF
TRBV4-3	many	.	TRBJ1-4	TGCGCCAGCAGCCAGAGGGGGGGGGCTAATGAAAAACTGTTTTTT	CASSQRGGANEKLFF
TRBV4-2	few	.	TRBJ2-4	TGTGCCAGCAGCCAAGAAATGGGTCAGAACAGCAAAAACATTCAGTACTTC	CASSQEMGQNSKNIQYF
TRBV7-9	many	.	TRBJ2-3	TGTGCCAGCAGCTTAGTTTTTTCGGAGAGCACAGATACGCAGTATTTT	CASSLVFSESTDTQYF
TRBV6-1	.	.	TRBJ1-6	TGTGCCAGCAACGCAGGGGAATCACCCCTCCACTTT	CASNAGESPLHF
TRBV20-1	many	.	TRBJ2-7	TGCAGCGCGGGACCCCTATATACGATGTGGTACTTC	CSAGPLYTMWYF
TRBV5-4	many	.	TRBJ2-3	TGTGCCAGCAGCTCCGGACTACCCACAGATACGCAGTATTTT	CASSSGLPTDTQYF
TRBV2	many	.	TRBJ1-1	TGTGCCAGCAGTGTGGAGGCTACGGCTTTCTTT	CASSVEATAFF
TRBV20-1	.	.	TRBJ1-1	TGCAGTGCTAGGGTAGACGGCAGTGGGAACACTGAAGCTTTCTTT	CSARVDGSGNTEAFF
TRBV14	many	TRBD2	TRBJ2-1	TGTGCCAGCAGCCGAGCGGGACTAGCGAGCAATGAGCAGTTCTTC	CASSRAGLASNEQFF
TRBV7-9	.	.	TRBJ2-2	TGTGCCAGCAGCTCTACAGGGTTGGTGAGCGGAGAGCTGTTTTTT	CASSSTGLVSGELFF
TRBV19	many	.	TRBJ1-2	TGTGCCAGTAGTATAGATTTTGGTACGGCTGGCTACACCTTC	CASSIDFGTAGYTF
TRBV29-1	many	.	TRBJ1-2	TGCAGCGTTGATCCCGGGAGGGGTGGTGGCTACACCTTC	CSVDPGRGGGYTF
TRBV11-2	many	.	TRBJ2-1	TGTGCCAGCAGCTCCCAGAATGGGGGGAGCGTGGGTGAGCAGTTCTTC	CASSSQNGGSVGEQFF
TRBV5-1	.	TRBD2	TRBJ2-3	TGCGCCAGCCGCAGGATGGGGGGGGGCACAGATACGCAGTATTTT	CASRRMGGGTDTQYF
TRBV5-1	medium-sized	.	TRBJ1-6	TGCGCCAGCAGCTTCGGGTCAGGGAATTCACCCCTCCACTTT	CASSFGSGNSPLHF
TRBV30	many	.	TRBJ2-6	TGTGCCTGGAGTTGGAACTCTGGGGCCAACGTCCTGACTTTC	CAWSWNSGANVLTF
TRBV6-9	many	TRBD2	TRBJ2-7	TGTGCCAGCAGTTACGAAGCGGGAGCCTACGAGCAGTACTTC	CASSYEAGAYEQYF
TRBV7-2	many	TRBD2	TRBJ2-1	TGTGCCAGCAGGGGACTAGCGGATTACTACAATGAGCAGTTCTTC	CASRGLADYYNEQFF
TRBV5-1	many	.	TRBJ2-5	TGCGCCAGCAGCTTGGGCGTAGCGCCCGAAGTAGGAGAGACCCAGTACTTC	CASSLGVAPEVGETQYF
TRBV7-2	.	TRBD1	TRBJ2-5	TGTGCCAGCAGCTTACCCCTATACAGGGGACGGAGGGAGACCCAGTACTTC	CASSLPLYRGRRETQYF
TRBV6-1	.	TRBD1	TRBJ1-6	TGTGCCAGCAGGTCAGATGACAGGGAGGGTTCACCCCTCCAATTT	CASRSDDREGSPLQF
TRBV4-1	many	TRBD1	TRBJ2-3	TGCGCCAGCAGCCAAGAAGGGGCACAGGGGCGTTTCACAGATACGCAGTATTTT	CASSQEGAQGRFTDTQYF
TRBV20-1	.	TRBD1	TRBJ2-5	TGCAGTCCACATAAGGGACAGGGTTGGGAGACCCAGTACTTC	CSPHKGQGWETQYF
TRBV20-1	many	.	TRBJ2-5	TGCAGTGCTAGCTCCAGGGGAGCTGAAGAGACCCAGTACTTC	CSASSRGAEETQYF
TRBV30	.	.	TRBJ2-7	TGTTCCTGGAGTGTATCATCGGTATTCAGCGAGCAGTACTTC	CSWSVSSVFSEQYF
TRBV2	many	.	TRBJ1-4	TGTGCCAGCAGTGGCGGGCAGAGCTTAGGGGAAAAACTGTTTTTT	CASSGGQSLGEKLFF
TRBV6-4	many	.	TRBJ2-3	TGTGCCAGCAGTGATTCAGGACCCTCAGATACGCAGTATTTT	CASSDSGPSDTQYF
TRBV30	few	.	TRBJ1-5	TGTGCCTGGAAGTGGAGCGGGCCGAATAGCAATCAGCCCCAGCATTTT	CAWKWSGPNSNQPQHF
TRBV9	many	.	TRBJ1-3	TGTGCCAGCAGCCCCAGCAGGACAGACCCTGGAAACACCATATATTTT	CASSPSRTDPGNTIYF